This T cell receptor beta chain was observed in a study of blood T cell repertoires in COVID-19. About the study: The United States, Italy and Spain supplied acute and convalescent COVID-19 samples. T cells, B-cell-depleted T cells, or PBMCs provided the cDNA or gDNA that served as material.

Per the original methods: Reference gene primer amplification gave nucleated cell count estimates. Some clones are missing from TCRdb's copy, which holds only in-frame ones; the method was immunoSEQ multiplex PCR. V and J calls and clone size come straight from that table; D and trimming were deduced from the DNA. The profile covers roughly 180,000 clones, with just under 85% appearing a single time and around 7.6% taken by the ten largest. Sequencing was performed on peripheral blood. This receptor was obtained from a man aged 35-49 years who had recovered from COVID-19.

CDR3 region: CASSKIGRQETQYF. The CDR3 nucleotides are TGTGCCAGCAGCAAAATTGGGAGACAAGAGACCCAGTACTTC. This rearrangement joins TRBV11-2 to TRBJ2-5; D possibly corresponds to TRBD2 (5 bases). This CDR3 spans 14 amino acids. V lost 5 bases to trimming and J lost 2 bases, with 12 bases between them. Germline assignment: CDR1 SGHAT and CDR2 FQNNGV.